A single sample is the source of the 5 T cell receptor beta chains below, sequenced in a study of T cells after yellow fever vaccination. TCRdb independently ran MiXCR on the 5' RACE reads; one entry per CDR3 protein. The table has around 88,000 distinct CDR3 sequences, 13% seen once; the top ten hold roughly 24%. Sequencing was performed on CD8+ T cells not binding an NS4B(214-222) dextramer, sorted from PBMCs, taken 21 days after the first yellow fever vaccination. All receptors derive from a man younger than 35 who received the YFV17D yellow fever vaccine.

This clonotype was seen more than once but under ten times. J is TRBJ2-1 and V is TRBV7-9; TRBD2 agrees at 8 bases. Germline V gene lookup returns CDR1 SEHNR and CDR2 FQNEAQ (reference sequence). CDR3 length: 14 residues. Trimming took 3 bases from V and 6 from J; bases not matched to a gene: 4. This chain's CDR3 is CASSFGAGVNEQFF. Here the CDR3 DNA reads TGTGCCAGCAGCTTTGGAGCGGGGGTCAATGAGCAGTTCTTC.

The rearrangement joins TRBV28 to TRBJ2-7, with D possibly TRBD2 on 6 matching bases. The germline V gene encodes CDR1 MDHEN and CDR2 SYDVKM. This CDR3 is built from 13 residues. The V end was cut by 3 bases, the J end by 0 bases, with 6 bases between. The CDR3 here is CASSFGSSYEQYV. The CDR3 DNA follows: TGTGCCAGCAGTTTCGGGAGCTCCTACGAGCAGTACGTC.

The chain carries TRBV4-1 and TRBJ2-5, with D uncertain. Trimming removed 0 bases from V and 4 bases from J, with 6 bases in between. CDR3 length equals 13 residues. Germline V gene sequence: CDR1 MGHRA, CDR2 YSYEKL. The CDR3 spells CASSQDYVETQYF. The CDR3 nucleotides read TGCGCCAGCAGCCAAGATTATGTAGAGACCCAGTACTTC.

The chain is built from TRBV5-6 and TRBJ2-5; D is undetermined. Between the trimmed V and J ends, which lost 4 bases and 3 bases, there was a span of 22 bases. The CDR3 contains 17 residues. CDR1 is SGHDT and CDR2 is YYEEEE in the germline V gene. The CDR3 region is CASSRLEGLWGEETQYF. The CDR3 DNA is TGTGCCAGCAGCCGTCTAGAAGGTCTTTGGGGTGAAGAGACCCAGTACTTC.

The sample holds a few counts of this clonotype. The chain employs TRBV6-2 or TRBV6-3 and TRBJ2-7, with TRBD1 as a possible D gene (6 bases). Germline CDR1 and CDR2: MNHEY and SVGEGT. The CDR3 is made up of 14 amino acids. The germline V and J ends were trimmed by 8 bases and 3 bases, with 17 bases remaining between them. This CDR3 is CASSRTVEFYEQYV. The CDR3 nucleotides read TGTGCCAGCTCCCGGACAGTAGAATTCTACGAGCAGTACGTC.